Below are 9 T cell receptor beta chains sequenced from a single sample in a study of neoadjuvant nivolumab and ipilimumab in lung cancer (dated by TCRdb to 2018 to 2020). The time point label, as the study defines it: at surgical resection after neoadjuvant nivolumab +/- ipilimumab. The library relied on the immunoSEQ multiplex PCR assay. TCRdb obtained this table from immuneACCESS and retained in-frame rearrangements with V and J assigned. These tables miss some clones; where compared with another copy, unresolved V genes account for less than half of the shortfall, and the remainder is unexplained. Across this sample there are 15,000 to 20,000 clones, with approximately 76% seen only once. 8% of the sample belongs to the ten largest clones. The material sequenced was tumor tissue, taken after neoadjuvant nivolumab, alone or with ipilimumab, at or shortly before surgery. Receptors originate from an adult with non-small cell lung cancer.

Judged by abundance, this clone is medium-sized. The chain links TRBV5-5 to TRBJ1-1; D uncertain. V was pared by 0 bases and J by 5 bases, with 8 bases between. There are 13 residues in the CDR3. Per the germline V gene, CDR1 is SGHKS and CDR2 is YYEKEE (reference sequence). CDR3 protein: CASSLGSGTEAFF. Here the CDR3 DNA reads TGTGCCAGCAGCTTGGGATCTGGTACTGAAGCTTTCTTT.

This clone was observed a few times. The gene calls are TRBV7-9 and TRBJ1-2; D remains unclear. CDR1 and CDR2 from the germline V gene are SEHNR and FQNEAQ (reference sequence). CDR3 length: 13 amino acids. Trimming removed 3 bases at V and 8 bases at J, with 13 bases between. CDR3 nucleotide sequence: TGTGCCAGCAGCTTGGATTTGAACCACGGCTACACCTTC. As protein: CASSLDLNHGYTF.

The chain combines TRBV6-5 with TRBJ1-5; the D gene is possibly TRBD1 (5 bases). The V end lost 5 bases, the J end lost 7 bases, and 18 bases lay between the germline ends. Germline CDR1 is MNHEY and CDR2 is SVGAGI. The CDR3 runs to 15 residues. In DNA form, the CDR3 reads TGTGCCAGCAGTCAACTGGCCGGGGCAGGGCAGCCCCAGCATTTT. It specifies CASSQLAGAGQPQHF.

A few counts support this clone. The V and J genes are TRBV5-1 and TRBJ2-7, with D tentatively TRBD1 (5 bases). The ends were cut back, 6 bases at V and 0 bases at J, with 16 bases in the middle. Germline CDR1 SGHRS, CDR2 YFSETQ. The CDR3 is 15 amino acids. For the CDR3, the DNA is TGCGCCAGCAACCCAGGAGCAGGGAACTCCTACGAGCAGTACTTC. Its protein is CASNPGAGNSYEQYF.

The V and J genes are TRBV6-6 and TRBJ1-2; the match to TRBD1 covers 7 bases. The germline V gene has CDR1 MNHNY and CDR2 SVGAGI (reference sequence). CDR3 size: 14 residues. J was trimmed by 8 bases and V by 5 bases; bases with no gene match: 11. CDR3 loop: CASSLIRGEGGYTF. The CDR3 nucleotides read TGTGCCAGCAGTCTGATCAGGGGGGAAGGCGGCTACACCTTC.

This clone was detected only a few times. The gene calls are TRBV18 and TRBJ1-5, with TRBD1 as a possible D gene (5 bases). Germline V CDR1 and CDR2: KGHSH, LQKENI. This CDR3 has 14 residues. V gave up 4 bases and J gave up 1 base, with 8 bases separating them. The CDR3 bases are TGTGCCAGCTCACGGGGCGGGAGCAATCAGCCCCAGCATTTT. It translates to CASSRGGSNQPQHF. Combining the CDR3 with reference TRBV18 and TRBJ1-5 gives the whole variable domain NAGVMQNPRHLVRRRGQEARLRCSPMKGHSHVYWYRQLPEEGLKFMVYLQKENIIDESGMPKERFSAEFPKEGPSILRIQQVVRGDSAAYFCASSRGGSNQPQHFGDGTRLSIL.

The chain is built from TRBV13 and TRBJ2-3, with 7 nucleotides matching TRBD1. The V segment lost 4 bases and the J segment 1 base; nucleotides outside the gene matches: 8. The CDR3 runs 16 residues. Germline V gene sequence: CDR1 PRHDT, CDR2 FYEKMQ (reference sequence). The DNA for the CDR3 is TGTGCCAGCAGCTCCTGGACAGGAGCTCGCACAGATACGCAGTATTTT. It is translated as CASSSWTGARTDTQYF.

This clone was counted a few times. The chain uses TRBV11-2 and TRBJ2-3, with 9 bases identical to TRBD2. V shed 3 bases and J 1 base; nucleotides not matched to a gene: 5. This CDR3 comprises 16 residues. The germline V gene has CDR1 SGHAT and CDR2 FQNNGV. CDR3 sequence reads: CASSFLAGVRTDTQYF. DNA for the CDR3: TGTGCCAGCAGCTTCTTAGCGGGGGTCCGCACAGATACGCAGTATTTT.

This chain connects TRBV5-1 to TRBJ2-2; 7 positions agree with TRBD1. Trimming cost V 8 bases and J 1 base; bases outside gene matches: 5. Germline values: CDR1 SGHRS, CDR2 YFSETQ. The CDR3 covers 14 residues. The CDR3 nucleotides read TGCGCCAGTAGCCGACAGGGGAACACCGGGGAGCTGTTTTTT. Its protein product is CASSRQGNTGELFF.